The 30 T cell receptor beta chains below were found in one sample sequenced in a study of neurological immune-mediated disorders. TCRdb called the 5' RACE reads again in MiXCR, with one record for every CDR3 protein. Of tens of thousands of distinct CDR3 sequences listed, around 13% are singletons. The time point: longitudinal time-point 2. Material: PBMCs. Receptor source: a female donor with HTLV-1-associated myelopathy (HAM/TSP).

This clonotype was counted ten times or more. This CDR3 is CASSRAQWDTQYF. The CDR3 DNA is TGTGCCAGCAGCCGGGCCCAATGGGATACGCAGTATTTT. V and J are TRBV14 and TRBJ2-3; D remains unclear. The germline V gene encodes CDR1 SGHDN and CDR2 FVKESK. The CDR3 totals 13 residues. Trimming pared 4 bases from V and 6 bases from J, leaving 11 bases between.

This clonotype was seen ten or more times. The chain uses TRBV29-1 and TRBJ2-5, with 7 bases matching TRBD1. The CDR3 contains 13 residues. Trimming removed 7 bases from V and 5 bases from J; junction bases left unmatched: 10. Germline values: CDR1 SQVTM, CDR2 ANQGSEA. The CDR3 bases are TGCAGCGCCGACACAGGGGTTCGGGAGACCCAGTACTTC. The encoded protein is CSADTGVRETQYF.

The V call is TRBV12-3 or TRBV12-4, the J call TRBJ2-2, with 12 nucleotides matching TRBD2. The ends lost 2 bases at V and 3 bases at J; junction bases unmatched: 4. The CDR3 covers 17 residues. This CDR3 reads CASSLLAGGFYTGELFF. Written as DNA, the CDR3 is TGTGCCAGCAGTTTACTAGCGGGGGGGTTTTACACCGGGGAGCTGTTTTTT.

The rearrangement uses TRBV19 and TRBJ1-5, with a tentative D call TRBD1 (6 bases). Germline loops: CDR1 LNHDA, CDR2 SQIVND (reference sequence). The CDR3 sequence is 12 residues long. Between the trimmed V and J ends, which lost 3 bases and 11 bases, there was a span of 11 bases. The DNA of the CDR3 is TGTGCCAGTAGTATCGAAGGGGGATCCCAGCATTTT. Translation gives CASSIEGGSQHF.

In this sample, this clonotype turned up many times. The genes are TRBV20-1 and TRBJ2-7; 7 positions match TRBD1. Germline V lookup: CDR1 DFQATT, CDR2 SNEGSKA (reference sequence). The CDR3 loop spans 16 amino acids. V dropped 5 bases and J dropped 6; count of bases not matched to a gene: 19. CDR3 in amino acids: CSAYGDSPAEASEQYF. In nucleotides, the CDR3 is TGCAGTGCTTATGGGGACAGCCCCGCGGAGGCTAGCGAGCAGTACTTC.

V gene TRBV5-1 combines with J gene TRBJ2-5, with TRBD1 matching 7 bases. J lost 1 base, V lost 4 bases, and 7 bases had no gene match. The germline CDR1 and CDR2 sequences are SGHRS and YFSETQ. The CDR3 has 15 amino acids. The CDR3 nucleotides are TGCGCCAGCAGCCGGGACAGAGATCCCCAAGAGACCCAGTACTTC. Translated, it gives CASSRDRDPQETQYF.

This clonotype appeared many times. This chain uses TRBV29-1 with TRBJ1-1, with 8 bases matching TRBD1. In germline, CDR1 is SQVTM, CDR2 ANQGSEA. V lost 6 bases to trimming and J lost 7 bases; unmatched junction nucleotides: 10. There are 13 residues in the CDR3. The DNA for the CDR3 is TGCAGCGTCCTTGAGGACAGGGTTAATGAAGCTTTCTTT. As protein: CSVLEDRVNEAFF.

This clonotype was seen many times. The CDR3 spells CSARDPGGRSYNEQFF. The CDR3 coding sequence is TGCAGTGCTAGGGACCCGGGGGGGCGCTCCTACAATGAGCAGTTCTTC. V and J are TRBV20-1 and TRBJ2-1; 8 bases are a match to TRBD2. Germline V gene data show CDR1 as DFQATT and CDR2 as SNEGSKA (reference sequence). The CDR3 loop spans 16 amino acids. J gave up 0 bases and V 3 bases, and 7 bases lay outside the gene matches.

This clonotype was detected many times. The chain combines TRBV5-1 with TRBJ2-5, with 11 bases matching TRBD1. The CDR3 has 17 amino acids. Trimming at V came to 0 bases and at J to 4 bases, leaving 8 bases not matched to a gene. Germline V gene data show CDR1 as SGHRS and CDR2 as YFSETQ. CDR3 bases: TGCGCCAGCAGCTTGGATCCAGGACAGGGGGCAGGAGAGACCCAGTACTTC. This codes for CASSLDPGQGAGETQYF. Supplemented by reference TRBV5-1 and TRBJ2-5, the full variable domain reads KAGVTQTPRYLIKTRGQQVTLSCSPISGHRSVSWYQQTPGQGLQFLFEYFSETQRNKGNFPGRFSGRQFSNSRSEMNVSTLELGDSALYLCASSLDPGQGAGETQYFGPGTRLLVL.

This clonotype occurred a few times. The J gene is TRBJ1-1, the V gene TRBV7-6; no clear D. This CDR3 has 16 residues. Trimming removed 5 bases at V and 0 bases at J, with 16 bases between. Germline V lookup: CDR1 SGHVS, CDR2 FNYEAQ. CDR3 nucleotides: TGTGCCAGCAGCCCCCCGGGTCGGGGAATGAACACTGAAGCTTTCTTT. This encodes CASSPPGRGMNTEAFF.

This clonotype has a count of ten or more. The J gene is TRBJ1-1, the V gene TRBV28, with D unclear. Germline CDR1 MDHEN, CDR2 SYDVKM. The germline V and J ends were trimmed by 8 bases and 5 bases, with 12 bases remaining between them. The CDR3 has 12 residues. CDR3 loop: CASSGPGTEAFF. The CDR3 bases are TGTGCCAGCTCCGGGCCTGGGACTGAAGCTTTCTTT.

Many counts were recorded for this clonotype. The chain is built from TRBV5-1 and TRBJ2-7; tentatively, D is TRBD1 (5 bases). Trimming cost V 2 bases and J 7 bases, with 13 bases left between them. The germline CDR1 and CDR2 sequences are SGHRS and YFSETQ. The CDR3 extends over 13 amino acids. The CDR3 region has the DNA TGCGCCAGCAGCTTAGGAGACAGAACTGAGCAGTACTTC. It is translated as CASSLGDRTEQYF.

The chain combines TRBV4-1 with TRBJ2-2; 8 nucleotides match TRBD2. V shed 2 bases, J shed 0 bases, and the junction held 5 bases outside the gene matches. CDR1 is MGHRA and CDR2 is YSYEKL in the germline V gene. CDR3 size: 17 residues. The CDR3 sequence: CASSQLLGGANTGELFF. The CDR3 coding sequence is TGCGCCAGCAGCCAACTCCTCGGGGGGGCGAACACCGGGGAGCTGTTTTTT.

The gene calls are TRBV11-2 and TRBJ2-5; 8 nucleotides align to TRBD1. Germline lookup yields CDR1 SGHAT and CDR2 FQNNGV. The CDR3 loop spans 16 amino acids. After removal of 1 base from V and 2 bases from J, the junction contained 6 bases not matched to a gene. Written as DNA, the CDR3 is TGTGCCAGCAGCTTAGGGACAGGGAGACGTCAAGAGACCCAGTACTTC. Its protein product is CASSLGTGRRQETQYF.

As to this clonotype: Here the CDR3 omits its conserved ending phenylalanine or tryptophan, so a read error is the likely source. This rearrangement joins TRBV20-1 to TRBJ2-1; tentative D call: TRBD2 (5 bases). The germline V gene encodes CDR1 DFQATT and CDR2 SNEGSKA (reference sequence). The CDR3 extends over 14 amino acids. V was pared by 3 bases and J by 10 bases, with 19 bases between. As DNA, the CDR3 is TGCAGTGCTAGGCCTTGTACGGGGTTGGAGGAGCAGTTCGTC. This sequence encodes CSARPCTGLEEQFV.

The chain is built from TRBV5-1 and TRBJ1-1; D may be TRBD1 (6 bases). V lost 4 bases and J lost 8, with 15 bases in between. Germline CDR1 SGHRS, CDR2 YFSETQ. The length of the CDR3 is 13 residues. CDR3 region: CASSLEAGAEAFF. CDR3 DNA sequence: TGCGCCAGCAGCCTCGAGGCAGGGGCCGAAGCTTTCTTT.

This clonotype was seen repeatedly, ten times or more. The chain carries TRBV12-3 or TRBV12-4 and TRBJ2-2; either TRBD1 or TRBD2 may supply D (6 bases each). The CDR3 is 15 amino acids. Trimming took 3 bases from V and 5 from J, leaving 13 bases between them. The CDR3 nucleotides are TGTGCCAGCAGTTTCAGGAGGGGGAAAACCGGGGAGCTGTTTTTT. Protein: CASSFRRGKTGELFF.

In this sample, this clonotype turned up a few times. The gene calls are TRBV5-1 and TRBJ2-4; TRBD1 might be the D (6 bases). This CDR3 comprises 18 residues. The V gene's germline CDR1 is SGHRS and CDR2 YFSETQ. The V end lost 2 bases, the J end lost 2 bases, and 20 bases lay between the germline ends. Here the CDR3 DNA reads TGCGCCAGCAGCTTTTACAGGGATGCGGATCCGACCAAAAACATTCAGTACTTC. This sequence encodes CASSFYRDADPTKNIQYF.

In this sample, this clonotype turned up many times. The V gene is TRBV5-5, the J gene TRBJ1-1; the D is unclear. Germline CDR1 and CDR2: SGHKS and YYEKEE (reference sequence). V lost 2 bases to trimming and J lost 3 bases, with 2 bases between them. The CDR3 runs 11 residues. CDR3 loop: CASSFYTEAFF. CDR3 sequence (DNA): TGTGCCAGCAGCTTCTACACTGAAGCTTTCTTT.

The table lists this clonotype with many counts. The V call is TRBV5-1, the J call TRBJ2-7; no clear D. The germline CDR1 and CDR2 sequences are SGHRS and YFSETQ. CDR3 length equals 16 residues. The V end was cut by 0 bases, the J end by 5 bases, with 18 bases between. The CDR3 loop is CASSLGSDVIVDEQYF. The DNA of the CDR3 is TGCGCCAGCAGCTTGGGTTCGGACGTAATAGTGGACGAGCAGTACTTC.

This clonotype was detected many times. The V and J genes are TRBV4-1 and TRBJ2-5; a possible D gene is TRBD2 (6 bases). Trimming cost V 0 bases and J 5 bases, with 16 bases left between them. CDR1 and CDR2 (germline): MGHRA, YSYEKL. The CDR3 sequence is 16 residues long. The CDR3 is CASSQDLGLTRETQYF. The CDR3 DNA follows: TGCGCCAGCAGCCAAGACCTGGGACTCACGAGGGAGACCCAGTACTTC.

This clonotype was counted ten times or more. J is TRBJ2-3 and V is TRBV9, with 11 bases identical to TRBD2. J gave up 3 bases and V 0 bases, and 3 bases lay outside the gene matches. This CDR3 region has 16 residues. Germline V gives CDR1 SGDLS, CDR2 YYNGEE. The CDR3 region is CASSVETSGETDTQYF. In DNA, the CDR3 is TGTGCCAGCAGCGTAGAGACTAGCGGGGAAACAGATACGCAGTATTTT.

This clonotype was seen at least ten times. The chain is built from TRBV5-1 and TRBJ2-7; D may correspond to TRBD1 or TRBD2 (5 bases each). Germline V CDR1 and CDR2: SGHRS, YFSETQ. The CDR3 has 15 amino acids. V lost 0 bases and J lost 0, with 10 bases in between. CDR3 nucleotides: TGCGCCAGCAGCTTGGCGGGGCGCGCCTCCTACGAGCAGTACTTC. Translated, it gives CASSLAGRASYEQYF. The full variable domain, rest sourced from reference TRBV5-1 and TRBJ2-7, is KAGVTQTPRYLIKTRGQQVTLSCSPISGHRSVSWYQQTPGQGLQFLFEYFSETQRNKGNFPGRFSGRQFSNSRSEMNVSTLELGDSALYLCASSLAGRASYEQYFGPGTRLTVT.

There are many counts of this clonotype. The chain couples TRBV5-1 to TRBJ2-5; 8 bases are a match to TRBD1. This CDR3 comprises 16 residues. V trimming: 1 base; J trimming: 5 bases; junction bases outside the gene matches: 10. Germline lookup yields CDR1 SGHRS and CDR2 YFSETQ. CDR3 in DNA: TGCGCCAGCAGCTTGAACTCACAGGGGGGACGGGAGACCCAGTACTTC. Translated: CASSLNSQGGRETQYF. Full variable domain (remainder filled in from reference TRBV5-1 and TRBJ2-5): KAGVTQTPRYLIKTRGQQVTLSCSPISGHRSVSWYQQTPGQGLQFLFEYFSETQRNKGNFPGRFSGRQFSNSRSEMNVSTLELGDSALYLCASSLNSQGGRETQYFGPGTRLLVL.

This clonotype has ten or more counts. J is TRBJ2-2 and V is TRBV20-1, with D unclear. Germline CDR1 reads DFQATT; CDR2 reads SNEGSKA (reference sequence). V was trimmed by 3 bases and J by 0 bases, leaving 5 bases between them. This CDR3 has 13 amino acids. The CDR3 loop reads CSARPPNTGELFF. CDR3 DNA: TGCAGTGCTAGGCCGCCGAACACCGGGGAGCTGTTTTTT.

In the case of this clonotype: At one end, the junction sequence differs from germline, possibly due to a read error. This chain joins TRBV4-2 and TRBJ1-2; 9 bases match TRBD1. Looked up from germline, CDR1 is LGHNA and CDR2 is YNFKEQ. The CDR3 is 18 residues long. Here the CDR3 reads CASSQGPATIGQGFGCTF. The CDR3 coding sequence is TGTGCCAGCAGCCAAGGCCCCGCCACGATTGGACAGGGGTTTGGCTGCACCTTC.

On this clonotype: Given a much more abundant clone one base away, this may be a read error. The CDR3 DNA reads TGTGCCAGCAGCTTATTGCCAGAGACCGGGGAGCTGTTTTTT. Residues: CASSLLPETGELFF. This chain joins TRBV7-9 and TRBJ2-2; D is uncertain. CDR1 is SEHNR, CDR2 FQNEAQ, per germline (reference sequence). CDR3 length equals 14 residues. V shed 2 bases and J shed 5 bases, with 9 bases lying between them.

This sequence joins TRBV29-1 and TRBJ2-4; D ambiguous. V was pared by 4 bases and J by 2 bases, with 9 bases between. This CDR3 is 13 amino acids long. Germline CDR1 and CDR2: SQVTM and ANQGSEA. The CDR3 here is CSVGPTSKNIQYF. DNA for the CDR3: TGCAGCGTTGGTCCCACTTCCAAAAACATTCAGTACTTC.

This clonotype was recorded at least ten times. The genes are TRBV5-1 and TRBJ2-1; 8 bases agree with TRBD2. The CDR3 totals 16 residues. The V gene end was trimmed by 0 bases and the J gene end by 8 bases; junction bases not matched to a gene: 10. Germline assignment: CDR1 SGHRS and CDR2 YFSETQ. The CDR3: CASSLVPGLGVYEQFF. The CDR3 region has the DNA TGCGCCAGCAGCTTGGTACCGGGACTAGGGGTCTATGAGCAGTTCTTC.

This clonotype has ten or more counts. This rearrangement joins TRBV10-3 to TRBJ2-7; D call uncertain. Trimming took 5 bases from V and 3 from J, leaving 11 bases between them. CDR1 is ENHRY, CDR2 SYGVKD, per germline. CDR3 size: 13 residues. As DNA, the CDR3 is TGTGCCATCAGTTCCCAGGTCGGCTACGAGCAGTACTTC. Residues: CAISSQVGYEQYF.